The T cell receptor beta chain described here comes from a study of cytomegalovirus exposure and HLA in healthy donors. The CDR3 has 17 amino acids. Germline V gene data show CDR1 as MDHEN and CDR2 as SYDVKM. V was pared by 0 bases and J by 3 bases, with 17 bases between. Libraries were prepared by immunoSEQ multiplex PCR; TCRdb keeps only in-frame clonotypes and omits some of them. The sample holds about 240,000 clones, around 85% seen once. V is TRBV28 and J is TRBJ1-1; D is perhaps TRBD1 (5 bases). Sequencing was carried out using PBMCs. The origin of this receptor is a woman in her thirties in good health and CMV-seropositive. The CDR3 bases are TGTGCCAGCAGTTTATGGGGGCCCTTACTACGTGACACTGAAGCTTTCTTT. Protein sequence: CASSLWGPLLRDTEAFF.